A selection of T cell receptor beta chains follows, all from one sample in a study of T cells in localized non-small cell lung cancer. TCRdb keeps only in-frame clones here, not all; method: immunoSEQ multiplex PCR. The sample lists fewer than 20,000 clones, more than 75% occurring once. The source was peripheral blood mononuclear cells, collected before any cancer treatment. These receptors all come from a male donor older than 55 with stage II lung adenocarcinoma. CDR3s include the opening cysteine and the closing phenylalanine or tryptophan. The order of the fields is V gene, D gene, clone size, J gene, CDR3 protein, CDR3 DNA. A D gene is named only where the DNA matches it firmly. Size is omitted from some rows. Given values are once, few, many or a class for expanded clones.

>TRBV19|-|-|TRBJ2-7
CASSALDSPHEQYF
TGTGCCAGTAGTGCACTAGATTCCCCACACGAGCAGTACTTC
>TRBV6-5|-|-|TRBJ2-2
CASSVTGVGTGELFF
TGTGCCAGCAGTGTGACCGGGGTAGGAACCGGGGAGCTGTTTTTT
>TRBV29-1|TRBD2|-|TRBJ2-1
CSVEQTSRRYNEQFF
TGCAGCGTTGAACAGACTAGCAGACGTTACAATGAGCAGTTCTTC
>TRBV27|-|-|TRBJ2-2
CASSPWGGTNTGELFF
TGTGCCAGCAGTCCCTGGGGCGGAACGAACACCGGGGAGCTGTTTTTT
>TRBV6-4|-|-|TRBJ1-2
CASGSVRDRHYGYTF
TGTGCCAGCGGATCCGTCCGGGACCGCCACTATGGCTACACCTTC
>TRBV27|-|-|TRBJ2-3
CASSLYLSGTDTQYF
TGTGCCAGCAGTTTATATTTATCGGGCACAGATACGCAGTATTTT
>TRBV19|-|-|TRBJ1-4
CASSISATNEKLFF
TGTGCCAGTAGTATATCGGCAACTAATGAAAAACTGTTTTTT
>TRBV18|-|-|TRBJ2-5
CASSPGRETQYF
TGTGCCAGCTCACCGGGACGAGAGACCCAGTACTTC
>TRBV4-2|-|-|TRBJ1-1
CASSQGSSSMNTEAFF
TGTGCCAGCAGCCAAGGAAGCAGTTCCATGAACACTGAAGCTTTCTTT
>TRBV19|-|-|TRBJ2-4
CASSIELLGAKNIQYF
TGTGCCAGTAGTATAGAGCTCTTGGGGGCCAAAAACATTCAGTACTTC
>TRBV13|TRBD2|-|TRBJ2-3
CASSPGGAVDTQYF
TGTGCCAGCAGCCCGGGGGGGGCGGTGGATACGCAGTATTTT
>TRBV18|-|-|TRBJ2-3
CASSPPSYNTQYF
TGTGCCAGCTCACCACCCTCATATAATACGCAGTATTTT
>TRBV15|-|once|TRBJ1-1
CATSRDHGGTEAFF
TGTGCCACCAGCAGAGATCATGGGGGAACTGAAGCTTTCTTT
>TRBV27|TRBD2|-|TRBJ2-1
CASSTGTSGTYNEQFF
TGTGCCAGCAGTACCGGGACTAGCGGAACCTACAATGAGCAGTTCTTC
>TRBV29-1|-|-|TRBJ2-5
CSVAGGPKTQYF
TGCAGCGTTGCGGGTGGGCCGAAGACCCAGTACTTC
>TRBV7-8|-|-|TRBJ2-7
CASSLVQGSVHEQYF
TGTGCCAGCAGCTTAGTCCAGGGTAGCGTACACGAGCAGTACTTC
>TRBV5-6|-|-|TRBJ1-1
CASNSGPNTEAFF
TGTGCCAGCAACTCCGGGCCGAACACTGAAGCTTTCTTT
>TRBV5-1|TRBD1|-|TRBJ1-2
CASSQGQQIGYGYTF
TGCGCCAGCAGCCAGGGACAGCAGATTGGCTATGGCTACACCTTC
>TRBV9|TRBD2|-|TRBJ2-7
CASSVRSGSTEQYF
TGTGCCAGCAGCGTAAGAAGCGGGAGCACCGAGCAGTACTTC
>TRBV5-3|TRBD1|-|TRBJ1-3
CARSLGTGGAGNTIYF
TGTGCCAGAAGCTTGGGGACAGGAGGGGCCGGGAACACCATATATTTT
>TRBV6-5|-|-|TRBJ1-2
CASSGDTFYGYTF
TGTGCCAGCAGTGGGGACACATTCTATGGCTACACCTTC
>TRBV5-1|-|-|TRBJ2-7
CASSMGSGSYEQYF
TGCGCCAGCAGTATGGGGTCGGGGTCCTACGAGCAGTACTTC
>TRBV14|TRBD1|-|TRBJ1-2
CASSPTGAKGGYTF
TGTGCCAGCAGTCCGACAGGGGCCAAAGGAGGCTACACCTTC
>TRBV2|-|-|TRBJ2-5
CASTQQKTPETQYF
TGTGCCAGCACCCAACAGAAGACACCAGAGACCCAGTACTTC
>TRBV7-9|-|-|TRBJ2-7
CASSQPPGVNVDEQYF
TGTGCCAGCAGTCAGCCACCGGGCGTAAATGTGGACGAGCAGTACTTC
>TRBV28|-|-|TRBJ1-3
CASSSYLDPGGGNTIYF
TGTGCCAGCAGTTCCTACCTTGACCCGGGGGGCGGAAACACCATATATTTT
>TRBV11-3|-|-|TRBJ1-1
CASSLGLGSGDTEAFF
TGTGCCAGCAGCTTAGGACTCGGGTCAGGGGACACTGAAGCTTTCTTT
>TRBV15|-|-|TRBJ1-1
CATSRDLGASTEAFF
TGTGCCACCAGCAGAGATTTGGGGGCTAGCACTGAAGCTTTCTTT
>TRBV28|-|once|TRBJ1-5
CASSSAFRDQPQHF
TGTGCCAGCAGTTCAGCCTTCAGGGATCAGCCCCAGCATTTT
>TRBV2|-|once|TRBJ1-5
CASTTSKGGRYQPQHF
TGTGCCAGCACCACATCCAAGGGAGGCAGATATCAGCCCCAGCATTTT
>TRBV5-1|-|-|TRBJ2-6
CASTTGRTGANVLTF
TGCGCCAGCACGACGGGCCGTACTGGGGCCAACGTCCTGACTTTC
>TRBV5-6|-|-|TRBJ1-1
CASSSGAGTEAFF
TGTGCCAGCAGCTCGGGGGCCGGAACTGAAGCTTTCTTT
>TRBV19|TRBD2|-|TRBJ2-1
CASSSTSGRIHEQFF
TGTGCCAGTAGCTCCACTAGCGGGAGGATTCATGAGCAGTTCTTC
>TRBV6-1|-|once|TRBJ2-7
CASRDSGTNYEQYF
TGTGCCAGCAGGGACTCCGGGACAAATTACGAGCAGTACTTC
>TRBV6-1|-|few|TRBJ1-4
CASSQVGQSRLFF
TGTGCCAGCAGCCAAGTGGGGCAGTCGAGACTGTTTTTT
>TRBV4-3|TRBD2|-|TRBJ2-5
CASSTSGEMAETQYF
TGCGCCAGCAGCACTAGCGGGGAAATGGCGGAGACCCAGTACTTC
>TRBV7-9|-|-|TRBJ1-1
CASSFGRGTEAFF
TGTGCCAGCAGCTTTGGGCGGGGCACTGAAGCTTTCTTT
>TRBV7-8|TRBD2|-|TRBJ2-1
CASRRGTSEYNEQFF
TGTGCCAGCAGACGGGGGACTAGCGAATACAATGAGCAGTTCTTC
>TRBV6-5|TRBD1|-|TRBJ2-7
CASSSTGGSLEQYF
TGTGCCAGCAGTTCTACAGGGGGCAGCCTCGAGCAGTACTTC
>TRBV4-1|-|once|TRBJ1-5
CASSQEAAARGDQPQHF
TGCGCCAGCAGCCAAGAAGCCGCGGCCCGAGGAGATCAGCCCCAGCATTTT
>TRBV6-5|-|-|TRBJ2-7
CASSKQRSYEQYF
TGTGCCAGCAGTAAACAGCGATCCTACGAGCAGTACTTC
>TRBV30|TRBD1|few|TRBJ1-1
CAWRRQGPLTEAFF
TGTGCCTGGAGAAGACAGGGGCCGCTCACTGAAGCTTTCTTT
>TRBV11-2|-|-|TRBJ1-2
CASSATQVGYGYTF
TGTGCCAGCAGCGCAACGCAGGTGGGCTATGGCTACACCTTC
>TRBV27|TRBD1|-|TRBJ2-1
CASSPAGRGTPTYNEQFF
TGTGCCAGCAGTCCCGCGGGCAGGGGGACCCCCACCTACAATGAGCAGTTCTTC
>TRBV7-2|-|-|TRBJ2-7
CASSLRNRNEQYF
TGTGCCAGCAGCCTCCGAAATCGGAACGAGCAGTACTTC
>TRBV19|-|few|TRBJ1-5
CASSPGGRAYQPQHF
TGTGCCAGTAGCCCTGGGGGCCGAGCCTATCAGCCCCAGCATTTT
>TRBV13|-|-|TRBJ2-7
CASSRESKEQYF
TGTGCCAGCAGCCGGGAAAGCAAAGAGCAGTACTTC
>TRBV7-2|-|-|TRBJ2-1
CASSLAGPVSNEQFF
TGTGCCAGCAGCTTAGCGGGCCCCGTGAGTAATGAGCAGTTCTTC
>TRBV6-6|TRBD1|-|TRBJ1-1
CASSYLQQGAEAFF
TGTGCCAGCAGTTACCTACAACAGGGGGCTGAAGCTTTCTTT
>TRBV4-1|-|-|TRBJ1-3
CASSQDPGIPGNTIYF
TGCGCCAGCAGCCAAGATCCGGGGATTCCTGGAAACACCATATATTTT
>TRBV6-5|TRBD2|few|TRBJ2-3
CASSEIGTSVVAQYF
TGTGCCAGCAGCGAGATCGGGACTAGCGTTGTGGCGCAGTATTTT
>TRBV15|TRBD2|-|TRBJ2-5
CATSRDGTSGEETQYF
TGTGCCACCAGCAGAGATGGAACTAGCGGAGAAGAGACCCAGTACTTC
>TRBV10-1|TRBD1|once|TRBJ2-7
CASSPGTGGLEQYF
TGCGCCAGCAGCCCCGGGACAGGGGGGCTCGAGCAGTACTTC
>TRBV5-6|TRBD2|-|TRBJ2-2
CASSWQSGRAAGELFF
TGTGCCAGCAGCTGGCAAAGCGGGAGGGCGGCCGGGGAGCTGTTTTTT
>TRBV7-3|TRBD2|-|TRBJ2-5
CASSLTGAGFETQYF
TGTGCCAGCAGCTTAACGGGAGCGGGATTCGAGACCCAGTACTTC
>TRBV5-1|TRBD2|-|TRBJ2-3
CASSLTSAGDTQYF
TGCGCCAGCAGCCTGACTAGCGCGGGAGATACGCAGTATTTT
>TRBV6-6|TRBD1|-|TRBJ1-4
CASRDQGATNEKLFF
TGTGCCAGCAGAGATCAGGGGGCAACTAATGAAAAACTGTTTTTT
>TRBV19|-|-|TRBJ1-2
CASNPQEGKPTF
TGTGCCAGTAACCCGCAGGAGGGCAAGCCCACCTTC
>TRBV7-6|-|-|TRBJ2-1
CASSLVAGVGNEQFF
TGTGCCAGCAGCTTAGTGGCAGGGGTTGGCAATGAGCAGTTCTTC